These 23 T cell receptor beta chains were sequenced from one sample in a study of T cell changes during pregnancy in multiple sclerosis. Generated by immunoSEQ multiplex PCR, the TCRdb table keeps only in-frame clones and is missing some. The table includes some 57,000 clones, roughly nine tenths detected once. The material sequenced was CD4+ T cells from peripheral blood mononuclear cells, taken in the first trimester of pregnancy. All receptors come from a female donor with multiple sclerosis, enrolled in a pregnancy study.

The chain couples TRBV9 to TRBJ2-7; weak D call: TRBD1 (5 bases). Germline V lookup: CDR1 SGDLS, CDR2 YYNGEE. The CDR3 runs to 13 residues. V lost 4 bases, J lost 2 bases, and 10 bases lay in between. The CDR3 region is CASSPTVTYEQYF. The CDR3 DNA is TGTGCCAGCAGCCCGACAGTTACCTACGAGCAGTACTTC. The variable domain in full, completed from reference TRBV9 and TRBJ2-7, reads DSGVTQTPKHLITATGQRVTLRCSPRSGDLSVYWYQQSLDQGLQFLIQYYNGEERAKGNILERFSAQQFPDLHSELNLSSLELGDSALYFCASSPTVTYEQYFGPGTRLTVT.

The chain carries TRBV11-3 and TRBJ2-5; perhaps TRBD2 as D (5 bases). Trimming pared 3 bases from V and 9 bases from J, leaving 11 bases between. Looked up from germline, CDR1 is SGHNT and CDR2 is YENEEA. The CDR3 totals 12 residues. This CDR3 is CASSFSNGAQYF. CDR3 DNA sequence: TGTGCCAGCAGCTTTTCCAACGGGGCCCAGTACTTC.

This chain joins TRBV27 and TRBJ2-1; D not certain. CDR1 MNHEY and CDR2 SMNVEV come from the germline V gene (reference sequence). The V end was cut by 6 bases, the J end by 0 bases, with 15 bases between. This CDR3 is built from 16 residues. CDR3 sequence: CASSPTGKSSYNEQFF. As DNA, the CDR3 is TGTGCCAGCAGCCCGACTGGCAAGAGCTCCTACAATGAGCAGTTCTTC.

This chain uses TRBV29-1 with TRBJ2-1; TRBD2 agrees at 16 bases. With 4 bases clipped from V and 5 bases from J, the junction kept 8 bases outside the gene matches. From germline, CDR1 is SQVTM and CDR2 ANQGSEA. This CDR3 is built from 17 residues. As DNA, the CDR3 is TGCAGCGTTGGGGGACTAGCGGGGGGGCCTAGGCACAATGAGCAGTTCTTC. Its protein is CSVGGLAGGPRHNEQFF.

The CDR3 DNA sequence: TGCGCCAGCAGTGAGCTAGCGGGGGGCACCGGGGAGCTGTTTTTT. Amino acid sequence: CASSELAGGTGELFF. V gene TRBV10-2 combines with J gene TRBJ2-2, with 11 bases identical to TRBD2. Germline CDR1 is WSHSY and CDR2 is SAAADI. The CDR3 extends over 15 amino acids. With 2 bases clipped from V and 4 bases from J, the junction kept 0 bases outside the gene matches.

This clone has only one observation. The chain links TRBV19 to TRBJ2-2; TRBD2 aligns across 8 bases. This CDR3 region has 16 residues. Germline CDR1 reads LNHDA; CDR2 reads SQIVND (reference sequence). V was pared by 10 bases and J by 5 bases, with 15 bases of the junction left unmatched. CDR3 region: CATEGGLAGTTGELFF. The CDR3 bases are TGTGCCACCGAAGGGGGGTTAGCGGGGACGACCGGGGAGCTGTTTTTT.

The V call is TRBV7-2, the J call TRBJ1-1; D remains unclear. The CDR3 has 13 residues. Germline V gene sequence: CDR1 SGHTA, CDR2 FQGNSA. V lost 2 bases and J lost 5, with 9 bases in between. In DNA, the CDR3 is TGTGCCAGCAGCTTATCAGGTTGGACTGAAGCTTTCTTT. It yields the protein CASSLSGWTEAFF.

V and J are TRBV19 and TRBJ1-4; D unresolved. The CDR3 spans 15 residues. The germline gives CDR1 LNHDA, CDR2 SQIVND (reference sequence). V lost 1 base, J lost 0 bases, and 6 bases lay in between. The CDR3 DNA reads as TGTGCCAGTAGTATAGGAGGGTCAACTAATGAAAAACTGTTTTTT. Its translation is CASSIGGSTNEKLFF.

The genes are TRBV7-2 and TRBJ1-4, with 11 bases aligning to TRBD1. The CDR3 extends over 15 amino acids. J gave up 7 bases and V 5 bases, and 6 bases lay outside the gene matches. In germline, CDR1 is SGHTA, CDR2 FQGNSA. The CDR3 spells CASSPEGTGGEKLFF. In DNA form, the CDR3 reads TGTGCCAGCAGCCCGGAAGGGACAGGGGGTGAAAAACTGTTTTTT. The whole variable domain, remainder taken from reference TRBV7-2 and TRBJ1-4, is GAGVSQSPSNKVTEKGKDVELRCDPISGHTALYWYRQSLGQGLEFLIYFQGNSAPDKSGLPSDRFSAERTGGSVSTLTIQRTQQEDSAVYLCASSPEGTGGEKLFFGSGTQLSVL.

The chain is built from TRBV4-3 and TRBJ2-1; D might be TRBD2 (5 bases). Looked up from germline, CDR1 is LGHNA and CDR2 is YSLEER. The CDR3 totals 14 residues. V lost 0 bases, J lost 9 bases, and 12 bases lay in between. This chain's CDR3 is CASSQDLGVFEQFF. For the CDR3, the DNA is TGCGCCAGCAGCCAAGATCTCGGGGTTTTTGAGCAGTTCTTC.

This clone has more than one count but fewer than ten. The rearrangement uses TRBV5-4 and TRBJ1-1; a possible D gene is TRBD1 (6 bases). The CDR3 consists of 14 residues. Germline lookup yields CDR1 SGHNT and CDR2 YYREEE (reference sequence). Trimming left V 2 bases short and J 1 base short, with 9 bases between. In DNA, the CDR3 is TGTGCCAGCAGCTTCAGGGGAACGAACACTGAAGCTTTCTTT. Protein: CASSFRGTNTEAFF.

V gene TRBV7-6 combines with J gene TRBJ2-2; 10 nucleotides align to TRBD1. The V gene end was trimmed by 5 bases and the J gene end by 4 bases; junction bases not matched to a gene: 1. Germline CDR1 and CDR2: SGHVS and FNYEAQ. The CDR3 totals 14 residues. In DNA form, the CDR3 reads TGTGCCAGCAGCCGGACAGGGGGCACCGGGGAGCTGTTTTTT. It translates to CASSRTGGTGELFF.

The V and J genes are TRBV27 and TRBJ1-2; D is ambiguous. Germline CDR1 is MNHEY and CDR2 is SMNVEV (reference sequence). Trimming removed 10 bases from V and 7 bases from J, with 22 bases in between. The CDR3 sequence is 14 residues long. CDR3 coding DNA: TGTGCCACCCAGCATGAGGGTGTCATAGGTGGCTACACCTTC. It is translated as CATQHEGVIGGYTF.

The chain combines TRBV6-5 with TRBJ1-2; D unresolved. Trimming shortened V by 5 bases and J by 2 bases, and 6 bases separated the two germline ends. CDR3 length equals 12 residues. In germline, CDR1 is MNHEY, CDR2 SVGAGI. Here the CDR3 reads CASSTENYGYTF. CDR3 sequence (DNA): TGTGCCAGCAGTACAGAAAACTATGGCTACACCTTC.

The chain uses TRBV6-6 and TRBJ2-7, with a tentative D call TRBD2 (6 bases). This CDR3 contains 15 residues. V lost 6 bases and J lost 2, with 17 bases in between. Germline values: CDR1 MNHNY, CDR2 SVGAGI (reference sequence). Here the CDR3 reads CASSPPGARAYEQYF. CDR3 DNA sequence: TGTGCCAGCAGCCCCCCGGGAGCTCGCGCCTACGAGCAGTACTTC.

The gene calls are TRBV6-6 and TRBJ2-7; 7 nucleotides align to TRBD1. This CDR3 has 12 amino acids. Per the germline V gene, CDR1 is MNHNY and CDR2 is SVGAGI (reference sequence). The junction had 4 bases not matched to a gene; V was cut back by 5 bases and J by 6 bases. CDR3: CASSQTGREQYF. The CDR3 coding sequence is TGTGCCAGCAGTCAGACAGGGCGCGAGCAGTACTTC.

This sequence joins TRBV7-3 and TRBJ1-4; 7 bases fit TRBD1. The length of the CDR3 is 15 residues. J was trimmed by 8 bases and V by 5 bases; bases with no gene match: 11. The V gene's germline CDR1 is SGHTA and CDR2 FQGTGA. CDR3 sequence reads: CASSARTGEGEKLFF. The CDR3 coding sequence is TGTGCCAGCAGCGCACGAACAGGGGAAGGGGAAAAACTGTTTTTT.

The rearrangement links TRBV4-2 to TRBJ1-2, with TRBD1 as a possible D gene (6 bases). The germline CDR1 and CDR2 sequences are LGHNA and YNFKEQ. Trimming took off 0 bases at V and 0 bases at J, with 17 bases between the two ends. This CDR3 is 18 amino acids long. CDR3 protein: CASSQDLPGQSTNYGYTF. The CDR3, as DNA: TGTGCCAGCAGCCAAGATCTTCCCGGACAGTCAACTAACTATGGCTACACCTTC.

The CDR3 nucleotides are TGTGCCAGCAGCCCCGCGGGACTTCCGACTCGGAATGAGCAGTTCTTC. Residues: CASSPAGLPTRNEQFF. The chain couples TRBV7-2 to TRBJ2-1; TRBD2 might be the D (6 bases). CDR1 SGHTA and CDR2 FQGNSA come from the germline V gene. This CDR3 has 16 amino acids. Trimming shortened V by 5 bases and J by 7 bases, and 21 bases separated the two germline ends.

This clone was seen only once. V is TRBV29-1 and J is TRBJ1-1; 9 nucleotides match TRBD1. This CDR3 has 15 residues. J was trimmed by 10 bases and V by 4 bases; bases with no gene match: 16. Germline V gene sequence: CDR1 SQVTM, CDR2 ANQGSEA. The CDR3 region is CSVAFTGQGGPRAFF. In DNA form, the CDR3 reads TGCAGCGTTGCTTTCACGGGACAGGGAGGACCCCGAGCTTTCTTT.

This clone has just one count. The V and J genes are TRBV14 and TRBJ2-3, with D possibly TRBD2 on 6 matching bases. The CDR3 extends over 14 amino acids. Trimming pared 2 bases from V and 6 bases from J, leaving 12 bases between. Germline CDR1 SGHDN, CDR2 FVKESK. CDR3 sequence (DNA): TGTGCCAGCAGCCAACTACCGGGGGTTGATACGCAGTATTTT. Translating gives CASSQLPGVDTQYF.

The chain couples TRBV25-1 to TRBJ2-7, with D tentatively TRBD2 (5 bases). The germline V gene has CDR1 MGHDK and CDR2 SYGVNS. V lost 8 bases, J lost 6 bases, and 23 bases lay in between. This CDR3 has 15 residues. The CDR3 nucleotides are TGTGCCAGCCACGAACCTAGGAGGTACCGCGTCGAGCAGTACTTC. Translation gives CASHEPRRYRVEQYF.

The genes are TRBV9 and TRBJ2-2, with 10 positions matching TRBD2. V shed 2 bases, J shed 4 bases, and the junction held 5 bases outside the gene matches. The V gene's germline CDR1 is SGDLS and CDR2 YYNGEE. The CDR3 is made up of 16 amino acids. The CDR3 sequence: CASSVSGGFFTGELFF. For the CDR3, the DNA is TGTGCCAGCAGCGTTAGCGGGGGGTTTTTCACCGGGGAGCTGTTTTTT.